Given below is one T cell receptor (beta chain) in context. This clone was detected a few times. Its target antigen remains unknown. Base-call qualities are not available, and no considerably larger clone is one nucleotide away. Normal lung samples came from the same patient and consisted of non-adjacent lung tissue collected as far from the tumour as possible, at a distance of at least 3 cm. From frozen aliquots of unsorted single-cell suspensions, genomic DNA was isolated using the QIAamp DNA kit. Tissues were received within 2 hours of resection and processed immediately into single-cell suspensions. Tissue was mechanically dissociated and enzymatically digested with DNase I, collagenase I and hyaluronidase for approximately 31 minutes at 37 °C, then filtered and RBC-lysed. V trim: 10 bases; J trim: 4 bases; unmatched bases: 13. The germline V gene (reference sequence) sets CDR1 to LNHDA and CDR2 to SQIVND. Inclusive of the bounding cysteine and phenylalanine, the CDR3 is 16 residues long. Only the CDR3 DNA stays, 48 bases, in frame from base 1.

The sample originates from a study of immune cell composition in non-small cell lung cancer (dated by TCRdb to 2015 to 2018). Looking at the study overall: To assign histologic subtype, which was mostly lung adenocarcinoma or squamous cell carcinoma, H&E was combined with p63, CK5, Napsin A and TTF-1 immunohistochemistry. A few tumour specimens with TCR-beta data were of rare histological subtypes and were excluded from the subtype comparisons. Supplementary cohort #1, approximately 10 lung adenocarcinoma cases, had paired tumour/lung TCR-beta sequencing and TIL populations generated to assess tumour reactivity. TCR-beta sequencing (Adaptive Biotechnologies) was performed on around 37 paired NSCLC tumour and non-adjacent lung specimens plus 26 tumour-only specimens.

Here is what the overall study found, with its caveats: Across approximately ten adenocarcinoma cases, TIL tumour reactivity correlated strongly with maximal tumour-associated clone frequency but not with overall clonality. No significant correlation was found between tumour TCR-beta clonality and smoking pack-years. The reactivity cohort contained only 10 cases, and the tumour-reactive clones were not shown to have sequences in common with the dominant in vivo tumour-associated clones. Tumour-associated clones >0.5% were found in nearly half of NSCLC cases, namely in 25% to 40% of adenocarcinomas versus 60% to 85% of squamous carcinomas.

A two-step multiplex PCR was used to amplify TCR-beta CDR3 regions from genomic DNA, and Illumina-compatible adaptors were added in the second step. TCR-beta immunosequencing was carried out on an Illumina platform through the commercial immunoSEQ service. In the original analysis: Repertoires were summarised by productive clonality and by Top 10 Clones, defined as the percentage of T-cell templates derived from the ten most frequent sequences. Productive clonality had a range of 0 to 1, where 1 means a monoclonal population. Using log10 scatter plots, tumour-associated clones were identified as sequences that made up at least 0.1% of tumour T-cell templates yet were absent from the matched non-adjacent lung. Analyses were done in GraphPad Prism7 and R, with Student's t-tests for two-group comparisons, ANOVA for stages, and linear regression for relationships. TCRdb carries this immuneACCESS record with in-frame sequences only. Its versions omit some clonotypes, under half of them owing to an unresolved V gene in the studies checked, with the rest unexplained. V, J and clone size are those of that table, while D and trimming were read from the DNA. In this sample the table shows under 9,000 clones, 67% of which occur a single time. The leading ten clones occupy approximately 22% of the sample.

This TCR came from a human donor with non-small cell lung cancer. Sequenced material: non-adjacent lung tissue. The rearranged chain carries TRBV19 and TRBJ1-4, and TRBD1 matches 9 of the central bases. The DNA is as follows: TGTGCCACTTCGGACAGGGGCGTTCTTATTAATGAAAAACTGTTTTTT. Protein translation: CATSDRGVLINEKLFF.